A single sample gave rise to the 27 T cell receptor beta chains below, sequenced in a study of blood T cell repertoires in COVID-19. Sequenced by immunoSEQ multiplex PCR; TCRdb stores in-frame clones only, minus some. The sample yields fewer than 15,000 clones, approximately 87% seen once. The sequencing sample was made of peripheral blood. The receptors derive from a human donor in a cohort sampled during active COVID-19.

This chain joins TRBV5-6 and TRBJ1-3; 8 bases line up with TRBD1. Germline V gene lookup returns CDR1 SGHDT and CDR2 YYEEEE. CDR3 length: 18 residues. The V gene end was trimmed by 1 base and the J gene end by 4 bases; junction bases not matched to a gene: 13. The CDR3 protein is CASSLILLDREYGNTIYF. For the CDR3, the DNA is TGTGCCAGCAGCTTGATCCTCCTGGACAGGGAGTACGGAAACACCATATATTTT.

The chain has TRBV5-6 and TRBJ2-7; 7 bases match TRBD2. Unmatched junction bases numbered 9, after V lost 2 bases and J lost 4 bases. The germline gives CDR1 SGHDT, CDR2 YYEEEE. The CDR3 loop spans 15 amino acids. The CDR3 loop is CASSFVASGKYEQYF. The CDR3 nucleotides read TGTGCCAGCAGCTTTGTGGCTAGCGGAAAGTACGAGCAGTACTTC. The whole variable domain, filled in from reference TRBV5-6 and TRBJ2-7, reads DAGVTQSPTHLIKTRGQQVTLRCSPKSGHDTVSWYQQALGQGPQFIFQYYEEEERQRGNFPDRFSGHQFPNYSSELNVNALLLGDSALYLCASSFVASGKYEQYFGPGTRLTVT.

The chain has TRBV7-3 and TRBJ2-7, with a weak D call TRBD1 (7 bases). Trimming cost V 4 bases and J 4 bases, with 14 bases left between them. The CDR3 totals 14 residues. Germline CDR1 reads SGHTA; CDR2 reads FQGTGA. The CDR3, as DNA: TGTGCCAGCAGCTCTCAGGGGGGACAATACGAGCAGTACTTC. Protein: CASSSQGGQYEQYF.

This clone was picked up one time. This chain joins TRBV27 and TRBJ2-7; tentatively, D is TRBD2 (6 bases). The CDR3 extends over 14 amino acids. Germline CDR1 and CDR2: MNHEY and SMNVEV (reference sequence). Trimming removed 0 bases at V and 3 bases at J, with 9 bases between. This CDR3 reads CASSLSGLDYEQYF. CDR3 sequence (DNA): TGTGCCAGCAGTTTATCGGGACTCGACTACGAGCAGTACTTC.

The chain links TRBV28 to TRBJ1-1; D is undetermined. The germline gives CDR1 MDHEN, CDR2 SYDVKM. The CDR3 runs 12 residues. This CDR3 reads CSSGLAGTEAFF. CDR3 DNA: TGTAGTTCGGGGTTGGCGGGCACTGAAGCTTTCTTT.

The chain recombines TRBV7-9 with TRBJ2-7; 9 bases line up with TRBD2. This CDR3 has 16 amino acids. Germline CDR1 reads SEHNR; CDR2 reads FQNEAQ (reference sequence). Trimming cost V 1 base and J 3 bases; bases outside gene matches: 7. As DNA, the CDR3 is TGTGCCAGCAGCTTAGGACCCAGCGGGAGGATCTACGAGCAGTACTTC. Protein: CASSLGPSGRIYEQYF. The variable domain in full, with the rest retrieved from reference TRBV7-9 and TRBJ2-7, is DTGVSQNPRHKITKRGQNVTFRCDPISEHNRLYWYRQTLGQGPEFLTYFQNEAQLEKSRLLSDRFSAERPKGSFSTLEIQRTEQGDSAMYLCASSLGPSGRIYEQYFGPGTRLTVT.

J is TRBJ2-7 and V is TRBV5-4; TRBD1 matches at 7 bases. Germline V lookup: CDR1 SGHNT, CDR2 YYREEE (reference sequence). V dropped 4 bases and J dropped 7; count of bases not matched to a gene: 8. The CDR3 consists of 13 residues. CDR3 region: CASSLTGSEEQYF. The CDR3 DNA follows: TGTGCCAGCAGCCTGACAGGGTCGGAAGAGCAGTACTTC.

V usage is TRBV6-5 and J usage is TRBJ1-6; 8 nucleotides agree with TRBD1. The CDR3 covers 14 residues. Germline trimming cut 6 bases from V and 8 bases from J; bases unmatched to any gene: 6. The germline CDR1 and CDR2 sequences are MNHEY and SVGAGI. The CDR3 protein is CASRSGTGYSPLHF. The CDR3 DNA reads as TGTGCCAGCAGGTCCGGGACAGGTTATTCACCCCTCCACTTT.

The rearrangement joins TRBV28 to TRBJ1-2, with D perhaps matching TRBD1 (6 bases). V lost 7 bases, J lost 0 bases, and 18 bases lay in between. The CDR3 length is 16 residues. The V gene's germline CDR1 is MDHEN and CDR2 SYDVKM. The CDR3 DNA reads TGTGCCAGCAAGAACTACCAGGGGAGAGCTAACTATGGCTACACCTTC. Protein sequence: CASKNYQGRANYGYTF.

The chain carries TRBV7-9 and TRBJ2-5, with D perhaps TRBD2 (6 bases). Germline V gene lookup returns CDR1 SEHNR and CDR2 FQNEAQ (reference sequence). The CDR3 is 13 amino acids. V lost 1 base and J 3 bases, leaving 6 bases between the germline ends. The CDR3 DNA is TGTGCCAGCAGCTTAGGGGAGGAAGAGACCCAGTACTTC. Encoded protein: CASSLGEEETQYF.

The chain has TRBV19 and TRBJ2-7; possibly TRBD1 for D (6 bases). This CDR3 has 15 residues. Deletions cut 5 bases from V and 3 bases from J, with 17 bases between. Germline V gene sequence: CDR1 LNHDA, CDR2 SQIVND (reference sequence). CDR3 protein: CASSPNEQGGYEQYF. In DNA, the CDR3 is TGTGCCAGTAGTCCCAATGAACAGGGCGGCTACGAGCAGTACTTC.

The table lists this clone with a count of one. The chain links TRBV27 to TRBJ2-3; TRBD1 agrees at 7 bases. In germline, CDR1 is MNHEY, CDR2 SMNVEV (reference sequence). With V trimmed by 6 bases and J by 2 bases, 17 bases remained unmatched. The CDR3 covers 18 residues. DNA of the CDR3: TGTGCCAGCAGCCCTTGGGCAATACGACAGGGCATCACAGATACGCAGTATTTT. Translation: CASSPWAIRQGITDTQYF.

The CDR3 spells CASSMTGPSYGYTF. CDR3 nucleotide sequence: TGTGCCAGCAGCATGACAGGGCCCAGCTATGGCTACACCTTC. The rearrangement links TRBV11-2 to TRBJ1-2; 7 nucleotides match TRBD1. V shed 5 bases and J 4 bases; nucleotides not matched to a gene: 7. There are 14 residues in the CDR3. Germline assignment: CDR1 SGHAT and CDR2 FQNNGV.

This chain links TRBV11-2 with TRBJ2-1, with D perhaps matching TRBD2 (5 bases). V shed 1 base and J shed 9 bases, with 10 bases lying between them. The CDR3 contains 13 residues. Germline CDR1 is SGHAT and CDR2 is FQNNGV. Written as DNA, the CDR3 is TGTGCCAGCAGCTTAGGGCCTAGCAGTGAGCAGTTCTTC. It is translated as CASSLGPSSEQFF.

CDR3 nucleotides: TGTGCCAGCTCACGGTGGAGGGACTCAAGAACCGGGGAGCTGTTTTTT. This encodes CASSRWRDSRTGELFF. The chain combines TRBV18 with TRBJ2-2; a possible D gene is TRBD2 (6 bases). Germline V gives CDR1 KGHSH, CDR2 LQKENI. The V gene lost 4 bases and the J gene lost 5 bases, with 17 bases spanning the gap. The CDR3 is 16 residues long.

The sample holds one count of this clone. This sequence joins TRBV1 and TRBJ1-2. TRBV1 is noted as a pseudogene. The CDR3 totals 16 residues. The CDR3 coding sequence is TGCACCAGCAGCCAACGGGGAGGGGTTAGATCCTATGGCTACACCTTC. It codes for CTSSQRGGVRSYGYTF.

The chain joins TRBV14 to TRBJ2-5; tentatively, D is TRBD2 (5 bases). The CDR3 totals 15 residues. V was clipped by 4 bases and J by 1 base, with 13 bases between them. Per germline, CDR1 SGHDN and CDR2 FVKESK. The DNA of the CDR3 is TGTGCCAGCAGCCCAGTCGGGAAGACCCAAGAGACCCAGTACTTC. Protein sequence: CASSPVGKTQETQYF.

This clone was picked up one time. The chain uses TRBV6-5 and TRBJ2-7; 11 nucleotides align to TRBD1. Germline V gene data show CDR1 as MNHEY and CDR2 as SVGAGI. This CDR3 comprises 15 residues. The V and J ends lost 2 bases and 6 bases, in that order; junction bases with no gene match: 6. CDR3 coding DNA: TGTGCCAGCAGTTACAAGGGACAGGGGGGCGGCGAGCAGTACTTC. Translation gives CASSYKGQGGGEQYF.

J is TRBJ1-2 and V is TRBV19; 8 bases are a match to TRBD1. Losses at the gene ends were 5 bases for V and 4 bases for J; bases not matched to a gene: 9. CDR1 is LNHDA, CDR2 SQIVND, per germline (reference sequence). This CDR3 is built from 15 residues. In DNA, the CDR3 is TGTGCCAGTAGTTCCGCAGGGGGCGCTGGCTATGGCTACACCTTC. Its translation is CASSSAGGAGYGYTF.

The chain has TRBV5-4 and TRBJ1-6, with D possibly matching TRBD1 (6 bases). The CDR3 spans 15 residues. With 0 bases removed from V and 9 bases from J, the gap between germline ends came to 13 bases. Germline CDR1 is SGHNT and CDR2 is YYREEE (reference sequence). CDR3: CASSLAAGESSPLHF. The DNA of the CDR3 is TGTGCCAGCAGCTTGGCGGCAGGGGAGAGTTCACCCCTCCACTTT.

The chain links TRBV3-1 (or the pseudogene TRBV3-2) to TRBJ1-2; 7 nucleotides align to TRBD1. V was clipped by 4 bases and J by 1 base; unmatched bases: 9. CDR3 length: 16 residues. Looked up from germline, CDR1 is LGHDT and CDR2 is YNNKEL (reference sequence). The CDR3 protein is CASSPLGGQRNYGYTF. CDR3 DNA: TGTGCCAGCAGCCCCCTAGGGGGACAGCGTAACTATGGCTACACCTTC.

CDR3 coding DNA: TGCGCCAGCAGCCCCGGCGGCTCTAACTATGGCTACACCTTC. Translated: CASSPGGSNYGYTF. The chain combines TRBV5-1 with TRBJ1-2; no firm D call. The V gene's germline CDR1 is SGHRS and CDR2 YFSETQ. The CDR3 is made up of 14 amino acids. V shed 4 bases and J shed 0 bases, with 10 bases lying between them.

The CDR3 sequence: CSASSQAEAFF. The CDR3 DNA reads TGCAGTGCTAGCTCACAAGCTGAAGCTTTCTTT. The chain combines TRBV20-1 with TRBJ1-1; D uncertain. Per germline, CDR1 DFQATT and CDR2 SNEGSKA (reference sequence). The CDR3 runs to 11 residues. V was pared by 3 bases and J by 6 bases, with 8 bases between.

The rearrangement joins TRBV3-1 (or the pseudogene TRBV3-2) to TRBJ2-3, with TRBD1 matching 8 bases. The CDR3 extends over 15 amino acids. After removal of 5 bases from V and 4 bases from J, the junction contained 8 bases not matched to a gene. Germline values: CDR1 LGHDT, CDR2 YNNKEL (reference sequence). In DNA form, the CDR3 reads TGTGCCAGCAGCTTGGACAGGGTGACGCCAGATACGCAGTATTTT. Amino acids: CASSLDRVTPDTQYF.

The rearrangement links TRBV2 to TRBJ1-1; TRBD1 matches at 9 bases. Germline V lookup: CDR1 SNHLY, CDR2 FYNNEI. The CDR3 extends over 15 amino acids. After removal of 7 bases from V and 4 bases from J, the junction contained 10 bases not matched to a gene. Here the CDR3 DNA reads TGTGCCAGCAATAGGGACAGGGAAAGTAGCACTGAAGCTTTCTTT. Encoded protein: CASNRDRESSTEAFF.

A single count supports this clone. The rearrangement joins TRBV5-1 to TRBJ2-7, with a tentative D call TRBD2 (5 bases). The ends were cut back, 2 bases at V and 2 bases at J, with 8 bases in the middle. Germline loops: CDR1 SGHRS, CDR2 YFSETQ. The CDR3 runs 13 residues. CDR3 nucleotide sequence: TGCGCCAGCAGCTTCTGGGAGCCCTACGAGCAGTACTTC. It is translated as CASSFWEPYEQYF.

V is TRBV2 and J is TRBJ2-3, with D unclear. The CDR3 is 16 amino acids. The V and J ends lost 6 bases and 4 bases respectively, with 20 bases between them. CDR1 and CDR2 (germline): SNHLY, FYNNEI. The CDR3 loop reads CASRPGTFSFPDTQYF. The CDR3 DNA reads TGTGCCAGCAGGCCAGGTACATTCTCTTTCCCAGATACGCAGTATTTT.